These T cell receptor beta chains were read from a single sample in a study of cytomegalovirus exposure and HLA in healthy donors. Here immunoSEQ multiplex PCR was the method, and the copy in TCRdb shows in-frame clones only, minus some. This table holds about 170,000 clones, about 86% found once. Sequenced: PBMCs. The receptors here all came from a woman between 18 and 30 years old in good health and CMV-seronegative. Both conserved end residues are part of each CDR3. A D gene is named only where the DNA matches it firmly. Not all rows give a size; the values are once, few, many and, for expanded clones, a class.

J: TRBJ1-1
size: .
V: TRBV27
length: 13
D: TRBD1
DNA: TGTGCCAGCCGACCAACACAGGGGCCTGAAGCTTTCTTT
CDR3: CASRPTQGPEAFF

J: TRBJ1-3
size: .
V: TRBV5-1
length: 14
D: .
DNA: TGCGCCAGCAGCGCAGAGGTTTCTGGAAACACCATATATTTT
CDR3: CASSAEVSGNTIYF

J: TRBJ2-3
size: .
V: TRBV18
length: 12
D: TRBD1
DNA: TGTGCCAGCTCACCAACAGGGGACACGCAGTATTTT
CDR3: CASSPTGDTQYF

J: TRBJ2-6
size: .
V: TRBV5-6
length: 15
D: .
DNA: TGTGCCAGCAGCCCGGAGCTCTACGGGGCCAACGTCCTGACTTTC
CDR3: CASSPELYGANVLTF

J: TRBJ1-2
size: few
V: TRBV5-1
length: 14
D: .
DNA: TGCGCCAGCAGCTTAACAGGGACCTACTATGGCTACACCTTC
CDR3: CASSLTGTYYGYTF

J: TRBJ1-6
size: .
V: TRBV5-5
length: 15
D: .
DNA: TGTGCCAGCAGCGCACAGGGAACACTGAATTCACCCCTCCACTTT
CDR3: CASSAQGTLNSPLHF

J: TRBJ2-2
size: .
V: TRBV4-1
length: 16
D: TRBD1
DNA: TGCGCCAGCAGGGGAGCCGGGACAGGGTACACCGGGGAGCTGTTTTTT
CDR3: CASRGAGTGYTGELFF

J: TRBJ1-2
size: .
V: TRBV19
length: 14
D: .
DNA: TGTGCCAGTAGTGACCTACAGGGAAACTATGGCTACACCTTC
CDR3: CASSDLQGNYGYTF

J: TRBJ2-7
size: once
V: TRBV29-1
length: 14
D: .
DNA: TGCAGCGTTTCTGATCAGGGGCGCACCTACGAGCAGTACTTC
CDR3: CSVSDQGRTYEQYF

J: TRBJ2-2
size: .
V: TRBV15
length: 18
D: .
DNA: TGTGCCACCAGCAAAAGGGGCGGCGGGGAACCGGGCACCGGGGAGCTGTTTTTT
CDR3: CATSKRGGGEPGTGELFF

J: TRBJ2-7
size: .
V: TRBV4-3
length: 14
D: TRBD1
DNA: TGCGCCAGCAGCCTTAACAGGGGTTCCTACGAGCAGTACTTC
CDR3: CASSLNRGSYEQYF

J: TRBJ1-4
size: .
V: TRBV5-1
length: 15
D: TRBD1
DNA: TGCGCCAGCAGCCCGACGGGACAGCCTAATGAAAAACTGTTTTTT
CDR3: CASSPTGQPNEKLFF

J: TRBJ1-1
size: once
V: TRBV10-3
length: 15
D: TRBD1
DNA: TGTGCCATCAGTGAGGATAGGACAGGGAGTACTGAAGCTTTCTTT
CDR3: CAISEDRTGSTEAFF

J: TRBJ2-7
size: .
V: TRBV5-1
length: 14
D: TRBD1
DNA: TGCGCCAGCAGCCTGGGCAGGGGGTCCGACGAGCAGTACTTC
CDR3: CASSLGRGSDEQYF

J: TRBJ2-7
size: .
V: TRBV27
length: 17
D: TRBD2
DNA: TGTGCCAGCAGTTTAACCCCCCCACTAGCGGCCACCTACGAGCAGTACTTC
CDR3: CASSLTPPLAATYEQYF

J: TRBJ1-4
size: .
V: TRBV7-9
length: 15
D: .
DNA: TGTGCCAGCAGTACCTATCGAACCCCTAATGAAAAACTGTTTTTT
CDR3: CASSTYRTPNEKLFF

J: TRBJ2-7
size: .
V: TRBV10-3
length: 16
D: TRBD2
DNA: TGTGCCATCAGTGAGGATACTAGCGGGAGCTTCTACGAGCAGTACTTC
CDR3: CAISEDTSGSFYEQYF

J: TRBJ2-2
size: .
V: TRBV7-9
length: 17
D: .
DNA: TGTGCCAGCAGCACAATTCCGGGTCTATCAAGCACCGGGGAGCTGTTTTTT
CDR3: CASSTIPGLSSTGELFF

J: TRBJ1-2
size: .
V: TRBV5-5
length: 14
D: TRBD1
DNA: TGTGCCAGCAGCCCGGGAGGGGGCGACTATGGCTACACCTTC
CDR3: CASSPGGGDYGYTF

J: TRBJ2-7
size: .
V: TRBV19
length: 14
D: .
DNA: TGTGCCAGTAGTATGGATGCAGGCCTCTACGAGCAGTACTTC
CDR3: CASSMDAGLYEQYF

J: TRBJ2-1
size: .
V: TRBV5-1
length: 16
D: TRBD1
DNA: TGCGCCAGCAGCTTGTATTCCGGGACAGGGGGGTATGAGCAGTTCTTC
CDR3: CASSLYSGTGGYEQFF

J: TRBJ1-2
size: few
V: TRBV7-9
length: 18
D: .
DNA: TGTGCCAGCAGCTTAGCTCTGTCAGGCGTGGGGGGGAACTATGGCTACACCTTC
CDR3: CASSLALSGVGGNYGYTF

J: TRBJ2-1
size: once
V: TRBV11-2
length: 17
D: TRBD2
DNA: TGTGCCAGCAGCTTTGGACCGGGCGGGACTAACTACAATGAGCAGTTCTTC
CDR3: CASSFGPGGTNYNEQFF

J: TRBJ2-6
size: .
V: TRBV27
length: 15
D: .
DNA: TGTGCCAGCACCTTAGACAGGACTGGGGCCAACGTCCTGACTTTC
CDR3: CASTLDRTGANVLTF

J: TRBJ1-3
size: .
V: TRBV5-1
length: 14
D: .
DNA: TGCGCCAGCAGCTTGGGGAGAGGTGGAAACACCATATATTTT
CDR3: CASSLGRGGNTIYF

J: TRBJ2-7
size: .
V: TRBV9
length: 14
D: TRBD1
DNA: TGTGCCAGCAGCGTCGGGACAGGGACCTACGAGCAGTACTTC
CDR3: CASSVGTGTYEQYF

J: TRBJ2-1
size: once
V: TRBV7-5
length: 13
D: .
DNA: TGTGCCAGAAGATTCCAAACCCGGGATGAGCAGTTCTTC
CDR3: CARRFQTRDEQFF

J: TRBJ2-2
size: once
V: TRBV7-2
length: 17
D: TRBD2
DNA: TGTGCCATCTGGGCTAGCGGGAGGGAGATCGGGTCCGGGGAGCTGTTTTTT
CDR3: CAIWASGREIGSGELFF

J: TRBJ2-7
size: .
V: TRBV27
length: 14
D: .
DNA: TGTGCCAGCAGTTTGGGCAGAAACTCCTACGAGCAGTACTTC
CDR3: CASSLGRNSYEQYF

J: TRBJ2-3
size: .
V: TRBV6-5
length: 16
D: TRBD2
DNA: TGTGCCAGCAGTTACGTAGCGGGGGGGGCCACAGATACGCAGTATTTT
CDR3: CASSYVAGGATDTQYF

J: TRBJ1-2
size: .
V: TRBV6-1
length: 13
D: .
DNA: TGTGCCAGCAGTCCCACATCGAACTATGGCTACACCTTC
CDR3: CASSPTSNYGYTF

J: TRBJ2-5
size: .
V: TRBV7-9
length: 14
D: TRBD2
DNA: TGTGCCAGCACCTGGGCGGGAGGAGAAGAGACCCAGTACTTC
CDR3: CASTWAGGEETQYF

J: TRBJ2-3
size: .
V: TRBV12-5
length: 12
D: .
DNA: TGTGCTAGTGGTTTGGTCCCTAATACGCAGTATTTT
CDR3: CASGLVPNTQYF

J: TRBJ2-5
size: .
V: TRBV30
length: 11
D: .
DNA: TGTGCCTGGGGGCAGAGAGAGACCCAGTACTTC
CDR3: CAWGQRETQYF

J: TRBJ2-7
size: .
V: TRBV27
length: 14
D: .
DNA: TGTGCCAGCAGCCTAGGGGGACCTTCCTACGAGCAGTACTTC
CDR3: CASSLGGPSYEQYF

J: TRBJ2-5
size: .
V: TRBV19
length: 15
D: .
DNA: TGTGCCAGTAGTATGGGCACAGGGCTTCTAGAGACCCAGTACTTC
CDR3: CASSMGTGLLETQYF

J: TRBJ2-1
size: .
V: TRBV29-1
length: 15
D: TRBD2
DNA: TGCAGCGTTGTGTATCACGGGGGGTCCTACAATGAGCAGTTCTTC
CDR3: CSVVYHGGSYNEQFF

J: TRBJ1-5
size: .
V: TRBV19
length: 17
D: TRBD1
DNA: TGTGCCAGTAGCCCCCTGTGGGACAGGAAAGTTAATCAGCCCCAGCATTTT
CDR3: CASSPLWDRKVNQPQHF

J: TRBJ2-7
size: .
V: TRBV6-1
length: 15
D: .
DNA: TGTGCCACCAAGAATCCTAGGGGGTTGAACGGAGAGCAGTACTTC
CDR3: CATKNPRGLNGEQYF

J: TRBJ2-7
size: once
V: TRBV6-6
length: 15
D: .
DNA: TGTGCCAGCAGTTCTTCAGACAGGAACAACTACGAGCAGTACTTC
CDR3: CASSSSDRNNYEQYF

J: TRBJ1-2
size: .
V: TRBV29-1
length: 15
D: TRBD1
DNA: TGCAGCGTCCCCCGGCAGGGGGCCGGCGTCTATGGCTACACCTTC
CDR3: CSVPRQGAGVYGYTF

J: TRBJ1-2
size: .
V: TRBV6-4
length: 16
D: TRBD1
DNA: TGTGCCAGCACCCCCCACGGACAGGGGGCCGGCTATGGCTACACCTTC
CDR3: CASTPHGQGAGYGYTF

J: TRBJ2-3
size: .
V: TRBV19
length: 14
D: .
DNA: TGTGCCAGTAGTGGAGGGCCGAGCACAGATACGCAGTATTTT
CDR3: CASSGGPSTDTQYF

J: TRBJ2-3
size: .
V: TRBV5-6
length: 15
D: .
DNA: TGTGCCAGCAGCTTGATCCCGGGGTCCACAGATACGCAGTATTTT
CDR3: CASSLIPGSTDTQYF